The present entry profiles one T cell receptor beta chain with its context. Antigen: not known. This sample was taken from a study of T-cell memory formation after mild COVID-19. As for the study in general: For the most part, TCR clusters were specific to one donor. Findings and caveats of the study: There was no confirmation that second-wave clones peaking on day 37 were SARS-CoV-2 specific. Shrinking CD4+ clones were chiefly CM and EM; CD8+ ones were chiefly EMRA.

This CDR3 is 13 amino acids long. V gave up 3 bases and J gave up 2 bases; unmatched junction bases: 1. In germline, CDR1 is SGDLS, CDR2 YYNGEE. TCRdb reprocessed the 5' RACE reads with MiXCR, giving one entry per CDR3 protein. The sample lists approximately 300,000 distinct CDR3 sequences, more than 15% occurring once. The TCR sequence derives from a man in his late teens or twenties who had mild COVID-19 (a few samples of this study predate the infection). Cell type and time point are not known. The chain combines TRBV9 with TRBJ1-1; 7 bases align to TRBD1. Sequenced sample: PBMCs or a T cell subset sorted from them (not recorded which). CDR3 DNA sequence: TGTGCCAGCAGCGAGGGGGCCAACACTGAAGCTTTCTTT. It codes for CASSEGANTEAFF.